This T cell receptor beta chain came from a study of blood T cell repertoires in COVID-19. Sequencing was performed with immunoSEQ multiplex PCR; in TCRdb, only in-frame clones are kept and a portion is missing. The sample holds 150,000 to 200,000 clones, more than 85% seen once. In terms of age and location, participants ranged from roughly 18 to 90 years and lived in fewer than 30 US areas. Clinical history reported by participants formed the basis on which cohorts were assigned. This CDR3 is 14 amino acids long. CDR1 SNHLY and CDR2 FYNNEI come from the germline V gene. Trimming pared 4 bases from V and 7 bases from J, leaving 13 bases between.

The material sequenced was PBMCs or T cells enriched from blood (not recorded which). This receptor was taken from a human donor with acute COVID-19. The donor label of this sample is uncertain. The chain joins TRBV2 to TRBJ1-4; no reliable D call. In nucleotides, the CDR3 is TGTGCCAGCAGTGGTGGTGGGCGGGGTGAAAAACTGTTTTTT. It specifies CASSGGGRGEKLFF.